This T cell receptor beta chain came from a study of chemoradiotherapy in HPV16-positive cancers. To note about this clone: Its antigen is as yet unknown.

Germline-derived CDR1 and CDR2 are SNHLY and FYNNEI. The CDR3 has 14 amino acids. V gave up 4 bases and J gave up 2 bases, with 12 bases separating them. Notes on the study in general: The functional HPV-specific definition rests on just a couple of HPV16-positive patients. Candidate HPV-specific clones and E7-related TCR motifs grew in tumor during treatment.

Libraries were prepared by immunoSEQ multiplex PCR; TCRdb keeps only in-frame clonotypes and omits some of them. Found here are 30,000 or so clones, around 89% of them singletons; the top ten hold roughly 4.5%. Over chemoradiotherapy, repertoires were sampled more than once. This chain joins TRBV2 and TRBJ2-7; no definite D call. This material consisted of blood, taken from a patient who underwent chemoradiotherapy. This clonotype was obtained from a human donor with HPV-associated anogenital cancer. The CDR3 nucleotides read TGTGCCAGCAGTGGATTTAGGGCCGCCTACGAGCAGTACTTC. This encodes CASSGFRAAYEQYF.